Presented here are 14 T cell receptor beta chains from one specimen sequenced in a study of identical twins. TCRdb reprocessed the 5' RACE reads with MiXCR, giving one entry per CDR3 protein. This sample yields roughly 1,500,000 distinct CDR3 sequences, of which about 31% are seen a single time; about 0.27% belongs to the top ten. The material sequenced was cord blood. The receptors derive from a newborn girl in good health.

This CDR3 is CSAGSGTGYGYTF. In DNA, the CDR3 is TGCAGTGCTGGATCCGGGACCGGCTATGGCTACACCTTC. The chain carries TRBV20-1 and TRBJ1-2, with D perhaps matching TRBD1 (5 bases). This CDR3 region has 13 residues. Trimming took off 5 bases at V and 4 bases at J, with 14 bases between the two ends. Germline loops: CDR1 DFQATT, CDR2 SNEGSKA (reference sequence).

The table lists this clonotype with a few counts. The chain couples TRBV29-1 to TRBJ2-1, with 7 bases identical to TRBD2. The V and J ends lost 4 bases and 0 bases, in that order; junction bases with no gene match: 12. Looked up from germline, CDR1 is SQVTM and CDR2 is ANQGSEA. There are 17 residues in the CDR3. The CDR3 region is CSVVRWEGHSSYNEQFF. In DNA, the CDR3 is TGCAGCGTTGTGAGGTGGGAGGGCCACAGCTCCTACAATGAGCAGTTCTTC.

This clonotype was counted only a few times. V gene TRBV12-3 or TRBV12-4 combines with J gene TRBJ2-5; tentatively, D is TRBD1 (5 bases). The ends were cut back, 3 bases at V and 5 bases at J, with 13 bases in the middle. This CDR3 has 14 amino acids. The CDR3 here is CASSFTGIWETQYF. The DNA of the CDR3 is TGTGCCAGCAGTTTCACAGGAATATGGGAGACCCAGTACTTC.

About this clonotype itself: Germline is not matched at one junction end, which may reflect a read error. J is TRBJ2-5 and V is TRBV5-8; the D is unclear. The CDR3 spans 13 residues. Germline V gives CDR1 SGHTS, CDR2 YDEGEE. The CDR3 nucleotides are TGTGTCAGCAGCTTTCGCAGGCAAGAGACCCAGTACTTC. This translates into CVSSFRRQETQYF.

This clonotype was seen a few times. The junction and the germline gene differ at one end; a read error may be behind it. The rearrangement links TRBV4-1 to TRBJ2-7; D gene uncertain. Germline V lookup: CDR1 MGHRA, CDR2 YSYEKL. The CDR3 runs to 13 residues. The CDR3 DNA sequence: TGCGCCAGCAGCGAAGAGGACGGCTACGAGCAGTACTTC. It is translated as CASSEEDGYEQYF.

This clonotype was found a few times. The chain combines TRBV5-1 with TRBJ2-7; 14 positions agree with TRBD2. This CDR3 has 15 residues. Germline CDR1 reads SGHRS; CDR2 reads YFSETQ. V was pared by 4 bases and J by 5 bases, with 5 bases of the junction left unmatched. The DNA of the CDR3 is TGCGCCAGCAGCGGGGGACTAGCGGGAGACCACGAGCAGTACTTC. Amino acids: CASSGGLAGDHEQYF.

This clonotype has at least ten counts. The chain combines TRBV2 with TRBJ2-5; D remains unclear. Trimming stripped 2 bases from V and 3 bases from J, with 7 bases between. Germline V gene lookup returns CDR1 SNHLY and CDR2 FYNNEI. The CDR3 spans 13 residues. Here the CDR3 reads CASSEKLEETQYF. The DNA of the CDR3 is TGTGCCAGCAGTGAAAAGTTGGAAGAGACCCAGTACTTC.

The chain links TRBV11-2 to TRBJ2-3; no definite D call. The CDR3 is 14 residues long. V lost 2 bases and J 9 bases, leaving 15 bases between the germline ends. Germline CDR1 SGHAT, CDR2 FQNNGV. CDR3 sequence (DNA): TGTGCCAGCAGCTTATCTGGGATTAGTGGAACGCAGTATTTT. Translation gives CASSLSGISGTQYF.

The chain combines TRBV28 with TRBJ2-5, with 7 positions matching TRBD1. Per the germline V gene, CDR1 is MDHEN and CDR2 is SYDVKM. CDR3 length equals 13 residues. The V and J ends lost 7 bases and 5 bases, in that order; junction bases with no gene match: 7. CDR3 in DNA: TGTGCCAGCACCAAGACAGGGTCGGAGACCCAGTACTTC. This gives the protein CASTKTGSETQYF.

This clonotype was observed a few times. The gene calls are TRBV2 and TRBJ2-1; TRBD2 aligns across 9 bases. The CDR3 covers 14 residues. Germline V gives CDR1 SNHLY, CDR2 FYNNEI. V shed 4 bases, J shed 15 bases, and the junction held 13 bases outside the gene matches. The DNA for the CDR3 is TGTGCCAGCAGTGTAGGGACTAGCTCTGGTCATCGGTTCTTC. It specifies CASSVGTSSGHRFF.

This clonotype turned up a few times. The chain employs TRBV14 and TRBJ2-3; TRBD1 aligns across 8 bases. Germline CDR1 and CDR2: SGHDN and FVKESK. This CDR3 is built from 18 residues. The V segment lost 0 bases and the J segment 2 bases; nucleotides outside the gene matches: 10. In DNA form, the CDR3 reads TGTGCCAGCAGCCAAGAACCGGGACAGGTAGAGTTCACAGATACGCAGTATTTT. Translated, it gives CASSQEPGQVEFTDTQYF.

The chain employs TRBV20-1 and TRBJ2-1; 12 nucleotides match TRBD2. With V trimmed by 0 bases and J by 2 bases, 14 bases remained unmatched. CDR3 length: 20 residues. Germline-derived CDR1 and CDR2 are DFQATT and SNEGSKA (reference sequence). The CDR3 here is CSARDPRTSGKLDPYNEQFF. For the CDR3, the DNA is TGCAGTGCTAGAGATCCCAGGACTAGCGGGAAACTAGATCCCTACAATGAGCAGTTCTTC.

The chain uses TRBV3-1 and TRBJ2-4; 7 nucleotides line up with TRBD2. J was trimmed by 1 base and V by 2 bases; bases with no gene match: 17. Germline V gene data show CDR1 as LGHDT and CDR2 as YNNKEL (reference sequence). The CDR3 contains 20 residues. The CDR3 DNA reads TGTGCCAGCAGCCAAAGGCGGGGGACCCCAACCCTAAAGGCCAAAAACATTCAGTACTTC. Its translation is CASSQRRGTPTLKAKNIQYF.

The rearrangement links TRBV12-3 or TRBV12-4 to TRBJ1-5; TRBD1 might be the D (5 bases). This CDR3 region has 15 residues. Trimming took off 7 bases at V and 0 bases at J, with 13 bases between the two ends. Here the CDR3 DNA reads TGTGCCAGCATGGCCGGGGCCTATAGCAATCAGCCCCAGCATTTT. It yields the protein CASMAGAYSNQPQHF.